Following are 26 T cell receptor beta chains from one sample sequenced in a study of blood T cell repertoires in COVID-19. Profiling relied on immunoSEQ multiplex PCR, and the TCRdb table lists in-frame clones only, not all of them. In the table there are 43,000 or so clones, about four fifths of which are singletons. Sample: peripheral blood. The receptors shown here come from a woman aged 55-70 years with acute or convalescent COVID-19.

This sequence joins TRBV29-1 and TRBJ1-1; D gene ambiguous. Trimming stripped 6 bases from V and 12 bases from J, with 14 bases between. The CDR3 runs to 10 residues. The germline V gene encodes CDR1 SQVTM and CDR2 ANQGSEA. CDR3 DNA: TGCAGCGTGAGGGAGGAGGCAACTTTCTTT. Encoded protein: CSVREEATFF.

This rearrangement joins TRBV7-3 to TRBJ2-3; no clear D. This CDR3 region has 13 residues. Germline V gene lookup returns CDR1 SGHTA and CDR2 FQGTGA. Trimming shortened V by 2 bases and J by 4 bases, and 7 bases separated the two germline ends. The CDR3 DNA reads as TGTGCCAGCAGCTTAGGCGGTGCAGATACGCAGTATTTT. As protein: CASSLGGADTQYF.

This sequence joins TRBV9 and TRBJ2-7; TRBD2 matches 8 bases. Germline trimming cut 4 bases from V and 6 bases from J; bases unmatched to any gene: 9. The CDR3 is 14 amino acids. Germline lookup yields CDR1 SGDLS and CDR2 YYNGEE. CDR3 residues: CASSNPGTRGEQYF. The CDR3 nucleotides read TGTGCCAGCAGCAACCCCGGGACTAGAGGCGAGCAGTACTTC.

This rearrangement joins TRBV27 to TRBJ2-1; 7 bases are a match to TRBD2. The CDR3 runs to 14 residues. CDR1 and CDR2 (germline): MNHEY, SMNVEV (reference sequence). Losses at the gene ends were 6 bases for V and 2 bases for J; bases not matched to a gene: 4. CDR3 bases: TGTGCCAGCAGATCGGGGGGTACCTACAATGAGCAGTTCTTC. This codes for CASRSGGTYNEQFF.

This sequence joins TRBV10-3 and TRBJ2-2, with a tentative D call TRBD2 (5 bases). This CDR3 is built from 14 residues. Germline CDR1 ENHRY, CDR2 SYGVKD. With 8 bases removed from V and 6 bases from J, the gap between germline ends came to 16 bases. The CDR3 sequence is CAIRGGSAAGELFF. CDR3 in DNA: TGTGCCATCCGAGGCGGGTCCGCAGCCGGGGAGCTGTTTTTT.

This chain connects TRBV28 to TRBJ2-1; 11 nucleotides agree with TRBD2. Germline V gene sequence: CDR1 MDHEN, CDR2 SYDVKM. The CDR3 spans 15 residues. With 5 bases clipped from V and 6 bases from J, the junction kept 6 bases outside the gene matches. The CDR3 region has the DNA TGTGCCAGCAGTCTTAGCGGGGGGGCACGCAATGAGCAGTTCTTC. Amino acid sequence: CASSLSGGARNEQFF.

This clone was picked up one time. The gene calls are TRBV12-5 and TRBJ1-4; D gene unclear. Germline V gene sequence: CDR1 LGHNT, CDR2 FRNRAP. The length of the CDR3 is 16 residues. The V gene lost 8 bases and the J gene lost 0 bases, with 16 bases spanning the gap. The CDR3 bases are TGTGCTAGTCCTCCTCGGGGAGGGCCAACTAATGAAAAACTGTTTTTT. It translates to CASPPRGGPTNEKLFF. Complete variable domain (other parts from reference TRBV12-5 and TRBJ1-4): DARVTQTPRHKVTEMGQEVTMRCQPILGHNTVFWYRQTMMQGLELLAYFRNRAPLDDSGMPKDRFSAEMPDATLATLKIQPSEPRDSAVYFCASPPRGGPTNEKLFFGSGTQLSVL.

The chain carries TRBV5-1 and TRBJ2-5, with TRBD2 matching over 10 bases. Germline V CDR1 and CDR2: SGHRS, YFSETQ. V gave up 1 base and J gave up 2 bases; unmatched junction bases: 5. The CDR3 consists of 16 residues. CDR3 amino acids: CASSLRPSGGQETQYF. CDR3 nucleotides: TGCGCCAGCAGCTTGAGGCCTAGCGGGGGTCAAGAGACCCAGTACTTC.

V gene TRBV6-2 or TRBV6-3 combines with J gene TRBJ1-1; TRBD1 might be the D (5 bases). There are 14 residues in the CDR3. Trimming took off 1 base at V and 4 bases at J, with 10 bases between the two ends. Germline V gives CDR1 MNHEY, CDR2 SVGEGT. The CDR3 here is CASSYWGGSTEAFF. As DNA, the CDR3 is TGTGCCAGCAGTTACTGGGGGGGGAGCACTGAAGCTTTCTTT.

This rearrangement joins TRBV5-1 to TRBJ2-5; the match to TRBD1 covers 8 bases. J gave up 4 bases and V 0 bases, and 8 bases lay outside the gene matches. The CDR3 length is 16 residues. Germline CDR1 and CDR2: SGHRS and YFSETQ. The CDR3 protein is CASSLEGAGGLETQYF. Written as DNA, the CDR3 is TGCGCCAGCAGCTTGGAGGGGGCAGGGGGCTTAGAGACCCAGTACTTC.

The chain uses TRBV7-9 and TRBJ1-1; 9 bases fit TRBD1. Germline V gene lookup returns CDR1 SEHNR and CDR2 FQNEAQ (reference sequence). The CDR3 sequence is 14 residues long. V lost 5 bases to trimming and J lost 3 bases; unmatched junction nucleotides: 4. The CDR3 loop reads CASSIGTGYTEAFF. The CDR3 nucleotides are TGTGCCAGCAGCATTGGGACAGGGTACACTGAAGCTTTCTTT.

V is TRBV30 and J is TRBJ2-2, with TRBD1 matching over 7 bases. Germline V gene lookup returns CDR1 GTSNPN and CDR2 SVGIG (reference sequence). V gave up 0 bases and J gave up 6 bases; unmatched junction bases: 1. The CDR3 is 13 amino acids. The CDR3 region is CAWSVTGAGELFF. CDR3 coding DNA: TGTGCCTGGAGTGTAACAGGGGCCGGGGAGCTGTTTTTT.

The genes are TRBV7-2 and TRBJ2-1; 8 nucleotides line up with TRBD2. The CDR3 runs to 14 residues. The V segment lost 5 bases and the J segment 8 bases; nucleotides outside the gene matches: 8. Germline assignment: CDR1 SGHTA and CDR2 FQGNSA. The CDR3 loop is CASSMGLVVDEQFF. The CDR3 nucleotides read TGTGCCAGCAGCATGGGACTAGTGGTTGATGAGCAGTTCTTC. The full variable domain, with the rest looked up from reference TRBV7-2 and TRBJ2-1, is GAGVSQSPSNKVTEKGKDVELRCDPISGHTALYWYRQSLGQGLEFLIYFQGNSAPDKSGLPSDRFSAERTGGSVSTLTIQRTQQEDSAVYLCASSMGLVVDEQFFGPGTRLTVL.

V usage is TRBV29-1 and J usage is TRBJ2-7; 7 bases are shared with TRBD1. V lost 7 bases and J lost 4; bases outside the gene matches: 7. Germline CDR1 is SQVTM and CDR2 is ANQGSEA. The CDR3 length is 12 residues. As DNA, the CDR3 is TGCAGCGGGACAGGAGTTGGGTACGAGCAGTACTTC. Residues: CSGTGVGYEQYF.

This clone was recorded once. The chain joins TRBV7-7 to TRBJ2-1, with D perhaps TRBD1 (5 bases). Germline CDR1 is SSHAT and CDR2 is FNYEAQ (reference sequence). This CDR3 is 15 amino acids long. V lost 3 bases and J lost 0, with 9 bases in between. The CDR3 loop is CASSFSGASYNEQFF. The CDR3 DNA reads TGTGCCAGCAGCTTTTCTGGGGCCTCCTACAATGAGCAGTTCTTC.

This clone appeared once. This sequence joins TRBV12-3 or TRBV12-4 and TRBJ2-7; a possible D gene is TRBD2 (6 bases). Between the trimmed V and J ends, which lost 6 bases and 5 bases, there was a span of 14 bases. The CDR3 has 13 residues. CDR3 DNA: TGTGCCAGCAGGGCCGGGGGAGCGGACGAGCAGTACTTC. This codes for CASRAGGADEQYF.

V is TRBV11-2 and J is TRBJ2-7; 7 positions agree with TRBD2. Germline V gene lookup returns CDR1 SGHAT and CDR2 FQNNGV. V lost 5 bases to trimming and J lost 2 bases; unmatched junction nucleotides: 9. The CDR3 length is 15 residues. CDR3 sequence: CASSDPAGTTYEQYF. The CDR3 DNA is TGTGCCAGCAGCGACCCAGCGGGGACCACCTACGAGCAGTACTTC.

The chain couples TRBV27 to TRBJ2-3; D perhaps matches TRBD2 (7 bases). With 6 bases removed from V and 6 bases from J, the gap between germline ends came to 22 bases. The CDR3 length is 16 residues. The germline V gene encodes CDR1 MNHEY and CDR2 SMNVEV (reference sequence). The CDR3 DNA follows: TGTGCCAGCAGCCAGATAAAGGGGGGGACGCGGGATACGCAGTATTTT. Translation gives CASSQIKGGTRDTQYF.

Turning to this clone: A junction boundary mismatches the germline segment, possibly from a read error. This sequence joins TRBV5-1 and TRBJ2-2; 8 positions match TRBD1. The germline gives CDR1 SGHRS, CDR2 YFSETQ. This CDR3 region has 15 residues. The CDR3, as DNA: TGCGCCAGCAGCTGGGACAGGCCCCCCGCCGGAGAGCTGTTTTTT. Protein sequence: CASSWDRPPAGELFF. The full variable domain, completed using reference TRBV5-1 and TRBJ2-2, is KAGVTQTPRYLIKTRGQQVTLSCSPISGHRSVSWYQQTPGQGLQFLFEYFSETQRNKGNFPGRFSGRQFSNSRSEMNVSTLELGDSALYLCASSWDRPPAGELFFGEGSRLTVL.

J is TRBJ2-2 and V is TRBV6-2 or TRBV6-3, with 8 bases aligning to TRBD1. Looked up from germline, CDR1 is MNHEY and CDR2 is SVGEGT. The CDR3 loop spans 16 amino acids. V lost 2 bases and J lost 0; bases outside the gene matches: 2. The CDR3 is CASSYRTGTNTGELFF. For the CDR3, the DNA is TGTGCCAGCAGTTACCGGACAGGGACGAACACCGGGGAGCTGTTTTTT.

V and J are TRBV5-6 and TRBJ2-7; 9 bases are a match to TRBD1. Germline values: CDR1 SGHDT, CDR2 YYEEEE. Unmatched junction bases numbered 6, after V lost 3 bases and J lost 2 bases. The CDR3 is 15 amino acids. This chain's CDR3 is CASSSLWDRAYEQYF. For the CDR3, the DNA is TGTGCCAGCAGCTCTTTGTGGGACAGGGCCTACGAGCAGTACTTC.

This clone was observed once. The rearrangement uses TRBV5-8 and TRBJ1-1; no definite D call. This CDR3 has 13 residues. V was cut by 2 bases and J by 1 base, with 6 bases left in between. The V gene's germline CDR1 is SGHTS and CDR2 YDEGEE. The CDR3 nucleotides are TGTGCCAGCAGCTTCCTCCGGAACACTGAAGCTTTCTTT. This translates into CASSFLRNTEAFF.

The gene calls are TRBV28 and TRBJ2-1; TRBD2 agrees at 8 bases. J was trimmed by 7 bases and V by 6 bases; bases with no gene match: 11. This CDR3 has 15 residues. The V gene's germline CDR1 is MDHEN and CDR2 SYDVKM. The CDR3 spells CASRSRGGQLNEQFF. The CDR3 DNA reads as TGTGCCAGCAGATCTCGGGGGGGTCAATTAAATGAGCAGTTCTTC.

The V call is TRBV6-5, the J call TRBJ1-4, with D uncertain. Germline V lookup: CDR1 MNHEY, CDR2 SVGAGI. V lost 0 bases to trimming and J lost 7 bases, with 6 bases between them. The CDR3 has 13 amino acids. In DNA form, the CDR3 reads TGTGCCAGCAGTTACTCAGCTGGTGAAAAACTGTTTTTT. Its protein product is CASSYSAGEKLFF.

The table lists this clone with a count of one. The rearrangement joins TRBV7-2 to TRBJ1-2; D gene ambiguous. This CDR3 is 17 amino acids long. V lost 1 base to trimming and J lost 4 bases, with 19 bases between them. CDR1 and CDR2 from the germline V gene are SGHTA and FQGNSA. CDR3 nucleotide sequence: TGTGCCAGCAGCTTAGAGACCCCGGGATCGGAACGCTATGGCTACACCTTC. The encoded protein is CASSLETPGSERYGYTF.

The chain employs TRBV2 and TRBJ1-1; D not certain. V was cut by 3 bases and J by 1 base, with 9 bases left in between. CDR1 and CDR2 from the germline V gene are SNHLY and FYNNEI. This CDR3 has 14 amino acids. The CDR3 DNA reads TGTGCCAGCAGTGATCCGGGGAGGAACACTGAAGCTTTCTTT. Its protein is CASSDPGRNTEAFF.